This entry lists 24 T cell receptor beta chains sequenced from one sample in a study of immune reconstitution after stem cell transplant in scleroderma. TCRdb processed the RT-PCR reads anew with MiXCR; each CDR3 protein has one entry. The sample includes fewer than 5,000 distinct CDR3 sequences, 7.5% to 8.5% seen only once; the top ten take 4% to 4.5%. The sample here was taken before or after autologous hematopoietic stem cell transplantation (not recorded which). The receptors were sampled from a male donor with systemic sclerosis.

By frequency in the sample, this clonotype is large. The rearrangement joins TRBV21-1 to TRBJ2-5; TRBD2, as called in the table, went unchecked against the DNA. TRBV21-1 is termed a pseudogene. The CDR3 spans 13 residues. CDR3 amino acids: CASSKDWPQTQYF. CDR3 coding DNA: TGTGCCAGCAGCAAGGACTGGCCCCAGACCCAGTACTTC.

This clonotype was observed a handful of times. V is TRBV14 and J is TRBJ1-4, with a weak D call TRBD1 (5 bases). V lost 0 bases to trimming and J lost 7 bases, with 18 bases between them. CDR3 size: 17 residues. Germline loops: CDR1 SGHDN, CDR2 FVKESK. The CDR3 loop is CASSQDVLPGGGEKLFF. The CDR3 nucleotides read TGTGCCAGCAGCCAAGATGTTTTGCCCGGGGGTGGTGAAAAACTGTTTTTT. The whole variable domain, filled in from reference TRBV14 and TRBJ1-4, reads EAGVTQFPSHSVIEKGQTVTLRCDPISGHDNLYWYRRVMGKEIKFLLHFVKESKQDESGMPNNRFLAERTGGTYSTLKVQPAELEDSGVYFCASSQDVLPGGGEKLFFGSGTQLSVL.

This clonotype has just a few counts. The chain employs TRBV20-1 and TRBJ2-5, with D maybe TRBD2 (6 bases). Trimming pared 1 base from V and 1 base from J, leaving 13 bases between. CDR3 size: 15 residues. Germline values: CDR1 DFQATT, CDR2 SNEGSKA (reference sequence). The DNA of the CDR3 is TGCAGTGCTAGAGTTCGAGCGGGTAGCCAAGAGACCCAGTACTTC. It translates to CSARVRAGSQETQYF.

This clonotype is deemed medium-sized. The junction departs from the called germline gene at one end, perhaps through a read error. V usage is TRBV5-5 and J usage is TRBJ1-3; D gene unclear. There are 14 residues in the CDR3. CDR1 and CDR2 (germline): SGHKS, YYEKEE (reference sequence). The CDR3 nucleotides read TGTGCCGGCAGCCGCGGGGAGTCTGGAAACACCATATATTTT. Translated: CAGSRGESGNTIYF.

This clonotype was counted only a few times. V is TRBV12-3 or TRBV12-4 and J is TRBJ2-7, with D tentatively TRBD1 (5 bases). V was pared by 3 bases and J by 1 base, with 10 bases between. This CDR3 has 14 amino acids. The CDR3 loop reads CASSLGQPSYEQYF. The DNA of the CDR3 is TGTGCCAGCAGTTTGGGGCAGCCTTCCTACGAGCAGTACTTC.

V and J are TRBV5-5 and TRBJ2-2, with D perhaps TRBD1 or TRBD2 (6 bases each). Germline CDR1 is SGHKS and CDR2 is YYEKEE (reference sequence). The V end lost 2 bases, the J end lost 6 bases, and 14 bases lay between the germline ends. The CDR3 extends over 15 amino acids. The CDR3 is CASSFGRGQAGELFF. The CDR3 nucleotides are TGTGCCAGCAGCTTTGGTCGGGGGCAGGCCGGGGAGCTGTTTTTT. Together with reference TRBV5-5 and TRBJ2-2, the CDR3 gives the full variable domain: DAGVTQSPTHLIKTRGQQVTLRCSPISGHKSVSWYQQVLGQGPQFIFQYYEKEERGRGNFPDRFSARQFPNYSSELNVNALLLGDSALYLCASSFGRGQAGELFFGEGSRLTVL.

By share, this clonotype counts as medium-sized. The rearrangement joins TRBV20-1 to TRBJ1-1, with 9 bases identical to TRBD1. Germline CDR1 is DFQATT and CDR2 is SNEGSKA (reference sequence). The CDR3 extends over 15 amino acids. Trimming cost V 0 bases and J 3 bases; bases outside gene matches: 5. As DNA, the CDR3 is TGCAGTGCTAGAGACGGACAGGGGTCGTACACTGAAGCTTTCTTT. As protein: CSARDGQGSYTEAFF.

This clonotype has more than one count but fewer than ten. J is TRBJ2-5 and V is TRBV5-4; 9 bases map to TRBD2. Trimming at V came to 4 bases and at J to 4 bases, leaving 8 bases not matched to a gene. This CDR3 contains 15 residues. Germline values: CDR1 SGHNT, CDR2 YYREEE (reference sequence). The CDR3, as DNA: TGTGCCAGCAGCCTTTCGCTAGCGGGGTCAGAGACCCAGTACTTC. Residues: CASSLSLAGSETQYF.

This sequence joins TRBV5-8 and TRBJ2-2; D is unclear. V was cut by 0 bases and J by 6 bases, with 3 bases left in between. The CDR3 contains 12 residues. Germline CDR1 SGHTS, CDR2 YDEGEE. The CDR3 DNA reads TGTGCCAGCAGCTTGGTAGCCGGGGAGCTGTTTTTT. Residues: CASSLVAGELFF.

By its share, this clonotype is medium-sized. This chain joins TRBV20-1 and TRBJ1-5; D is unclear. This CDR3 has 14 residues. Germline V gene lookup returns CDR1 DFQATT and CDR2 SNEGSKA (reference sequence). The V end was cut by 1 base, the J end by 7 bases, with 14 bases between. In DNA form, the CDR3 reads TGCAGTGCTAGAGGTGCCCCTTTGGGACAGCCCCAGCATTTT. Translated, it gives CSARGAPLGQPQHF.

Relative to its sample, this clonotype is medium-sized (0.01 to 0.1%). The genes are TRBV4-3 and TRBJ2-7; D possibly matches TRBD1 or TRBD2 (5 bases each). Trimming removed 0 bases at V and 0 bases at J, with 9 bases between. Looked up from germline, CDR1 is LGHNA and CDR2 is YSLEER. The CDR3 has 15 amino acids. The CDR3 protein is CASSQDGTSSYEQYF. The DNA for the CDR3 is TGCGCCAGCAGCCAAGATGGGACGAGCTCCTACGAGCAGTACTTC.

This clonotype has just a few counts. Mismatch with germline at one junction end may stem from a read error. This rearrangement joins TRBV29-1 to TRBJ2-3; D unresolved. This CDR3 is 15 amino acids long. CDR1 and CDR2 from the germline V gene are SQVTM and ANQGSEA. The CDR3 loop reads CSVAGGYLGTDTQYF. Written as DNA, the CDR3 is TGCAGCGTTGCAGGCGGCTACCTGGGCACGGATACGCAGTATTTT.

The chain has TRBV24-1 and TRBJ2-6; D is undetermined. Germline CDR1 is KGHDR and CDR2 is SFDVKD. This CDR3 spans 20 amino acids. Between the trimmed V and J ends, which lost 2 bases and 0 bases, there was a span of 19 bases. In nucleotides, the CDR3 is TGTGCCACCAGTGATTGGAAAATAGATCAGTTAAGCTCTGGGGCCAACGTCCTGACTTTC. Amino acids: CATSDWKIDQLSSGANVLTF.

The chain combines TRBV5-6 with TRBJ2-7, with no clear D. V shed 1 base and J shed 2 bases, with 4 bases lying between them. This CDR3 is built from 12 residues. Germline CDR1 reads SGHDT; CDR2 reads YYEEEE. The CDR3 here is CASSLKTYEQYF. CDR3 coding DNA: TGTGCCAGCAGCTTGAAAACCTACGAGCAGTACTTC.

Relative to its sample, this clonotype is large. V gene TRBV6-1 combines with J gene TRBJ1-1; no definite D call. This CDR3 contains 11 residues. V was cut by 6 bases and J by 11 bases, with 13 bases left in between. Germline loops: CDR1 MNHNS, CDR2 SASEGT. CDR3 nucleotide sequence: TGTGCCAGCAGGGGAACAATGTGGGCTTTCTTT. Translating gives CASRGTMWAFF.

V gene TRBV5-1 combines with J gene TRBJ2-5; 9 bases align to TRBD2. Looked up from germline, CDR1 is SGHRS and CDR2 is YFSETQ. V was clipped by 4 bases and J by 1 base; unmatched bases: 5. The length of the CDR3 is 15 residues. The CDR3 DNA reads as TGCGCCAGCAGCGCGGGAGGGACTACCCAAGAGACCCAGTACTTC. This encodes CASSAGGTTQETQYF.

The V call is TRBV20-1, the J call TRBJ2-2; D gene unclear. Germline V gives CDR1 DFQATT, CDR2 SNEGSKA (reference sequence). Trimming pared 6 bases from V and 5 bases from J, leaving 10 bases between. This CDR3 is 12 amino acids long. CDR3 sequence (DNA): TGCAGTGCCCCTACTTTGACCGGGGAGCTGTTTTTT. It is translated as CSAPTLTGELFF.

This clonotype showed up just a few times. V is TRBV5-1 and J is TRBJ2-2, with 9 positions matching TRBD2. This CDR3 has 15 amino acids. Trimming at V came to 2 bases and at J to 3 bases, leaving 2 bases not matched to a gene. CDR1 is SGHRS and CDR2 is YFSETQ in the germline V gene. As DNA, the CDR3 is TGCGCCAGCAGCTTTAGCGGGAGCGACACCGGGGAGCTGTTTTTT. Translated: CASSFSGSDTGELFF.

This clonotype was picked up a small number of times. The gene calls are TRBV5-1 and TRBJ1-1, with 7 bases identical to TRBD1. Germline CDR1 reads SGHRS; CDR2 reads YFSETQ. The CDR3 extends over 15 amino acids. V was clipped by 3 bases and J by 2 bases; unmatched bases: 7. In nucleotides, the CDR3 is TGCGCCAGCAGCTGGGAGACAGGGAGCAACACTGAAGCTTTCTTT. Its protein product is CASSWETGSNTEAFF.

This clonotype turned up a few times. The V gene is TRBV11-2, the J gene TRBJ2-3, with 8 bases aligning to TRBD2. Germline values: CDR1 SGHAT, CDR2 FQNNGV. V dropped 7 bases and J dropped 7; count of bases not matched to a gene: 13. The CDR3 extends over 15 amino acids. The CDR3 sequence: CASTPGAGGRNTQYF. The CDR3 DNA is TGTGCCAGCACGCCAGGGGCGGGAGGAAGGAATACGCAGTATTTT. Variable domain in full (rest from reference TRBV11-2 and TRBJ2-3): EAGVAQSPRYKIIEKRQSVAFWCNPISGHATLYWYQQILGQGPKLLIQFQNNGVVDDSQLPKDRFSAERLKGVDSTLKIQPAKLEDSAVYLCASTPGAGGRNTQYFGPGTRLTVL.

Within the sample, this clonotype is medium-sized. This chain's CDR3 is CSALPPWTGNEQYF. In nucleotides, the CDR3 is TGCAGTGCTTTACCCCCCTGGACAGGGAACGAGCAGTACTTC. V and J are TRBV20-1 and TRBJ2-7; 8 bases fit TRBD1. V lost 5 bases, J lost 5 bases, and 11 bases stayed unmatched. The CDR3 extends over 14 amino acids. The germline gives CDR1 DFQATT, CDR2 SNEGSKA (reference sequence).

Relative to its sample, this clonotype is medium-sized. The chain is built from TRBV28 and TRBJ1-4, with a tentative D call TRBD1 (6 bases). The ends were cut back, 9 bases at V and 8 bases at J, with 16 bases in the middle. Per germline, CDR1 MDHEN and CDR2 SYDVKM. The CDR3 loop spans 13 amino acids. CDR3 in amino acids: CASGGGLKEKLFF. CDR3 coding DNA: TGTGCCAGTGGGGGGGGCCTAAAAGAAAAACTGTTTTTT.

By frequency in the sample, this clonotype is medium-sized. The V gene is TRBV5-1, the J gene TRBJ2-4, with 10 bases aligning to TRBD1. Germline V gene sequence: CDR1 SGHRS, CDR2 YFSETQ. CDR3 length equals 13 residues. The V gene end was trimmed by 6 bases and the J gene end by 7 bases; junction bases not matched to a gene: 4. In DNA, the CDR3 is TGCGCCAGCAAGGACAGGGGGTTGAACATTCAGTACTTC. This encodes CASKDRGLNIQYF.

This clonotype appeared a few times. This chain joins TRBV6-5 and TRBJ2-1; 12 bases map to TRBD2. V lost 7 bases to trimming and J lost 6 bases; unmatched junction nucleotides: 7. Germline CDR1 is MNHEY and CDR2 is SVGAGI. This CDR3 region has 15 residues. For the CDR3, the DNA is TGTGCCAGCACCCGAGGACTAGCGGGACGCAATGAGCAGTTCTTC. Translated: CASTRGLAGRNEQFF.